This T cell receptor (beta chain) was obtained from a study of CD8+ T cells in alopecia areata. Turning to the study itself: Each of the treated patients was given oral tofacitinib, 5 to 10 mg twice daily, for moderate-to-severe alopecia areata. The study gave tofacitinib for 6 to 18 months, then 6 months off drug. Study conclusions and caveats: With just one nonresponder, it is still uncertain whether baseline CD8+ expansion relates to response. On tofacitinib, scalp clonality and expanded CD8+ clones among top 100 fell significantly.

The sequencing template was cDNA reverse transcribed from extracted RNA. Produced via immunoSEQ multiplex PCR; TCRdb's table is partial and in-frame only. Of hundreds of thousands of clones detected, approximately 70% appear once; the ten largest clones hold around 1.3%. The germline gives CDR1 LGHNA, CDR2 YNFKEQ. The CDR3 extends over 19 amino acids. V trimming: 0 bases; J trimming: 2 bases; junction bases outside the gene matches: 14. Sample treatment: oral pan-JAK inhibitor, 5-10 mg twice daily. Regarding this clone: Antigen: not known.

The sample was CD4+ T cells sorted from blood, taken around week 42, from a patient treated with tofacitinib. The clonotype was recovered from a human donor with alopecia areata. The rearrangement links TRBV4-2 to TRBJ1-2, with 8 bases identical to TRBD1. The DNA for the CDR3 is TGTGCCAGCAGCCAAGAAGCTCCTCTGGGGACAGGCGCGAACTATGGCTACACCTTC. Amino acids: CASSQEAPLGTGANYGYTF.